This T cell receptor beta chain was captured by sequencing in a study of cytomegalovirus exposure and HLA in healthy donors. Study-wide results and caveats: After further analysis at a later stage, 17,000 or so TCR beta sequences were associated with HLA alleles at 0.05 false discovery rate.

The PCR was carried out with 60 Vbeta primers and 13 Jbeta primers. Repertoires were generated with immunoSEQ multiplex PCR, while TCRdb's copy carries only in-frame clones and drops some. The sample has nearly 200,000 clones; roughly 81% are singletons. The CDR3 is made up of 16 amino acids. V lost 3 bases and J lost 6; bases outside the gene matches: 11. Germline V lookup: CDR1 SGHNT, CDR2 YYREEE (reference sequence). Of note for this clone: What it recognizes is unknown.

The sequence derives from a woman younger than 45 in good health and CMV-seropositive. The sample was PBMCs. The chain uses TRBV5-4 and TRBJ2-1; 8 bases are shared with TRBD2. The CDR3 is CASSSSSGAFPNEQFF. The CDR3 DNA reads as TGTGCCAGCAGCTCTAGTAGCGGGGCCTTCCCCAATGAGCAGTTCTTC.